These 28 T cell receptor beta chains were all obtained from the same sample, sequenced in a study of blood T cell repertoires in COVID-19. Libraries were prepared by immunoSEQ multiplex PCR; TCRdb keeps only in-frame clonotypes and omits some of them. The sample lists under 80,000 clones; 85% to 90% were seen once. Sequenced: peripheral blood. These receptors originate from a human donor in a cohort sampled during active COVID-19.

CDR3 coding DNA: TGTGCCAGCAGAGAGGGACAGGGGTCTAACTATGGCTACACCTTC. It encodes CASREGQGSNYGYTF. The genes are TRBV6-5 and TRBJ1-2, with 10 bases identical to TRBD1. V shed 6 bases and J 0 bases; nucleotides not matched to a gene: 4. The CDR3 is 15 residues long. Germline assignment: CDR1 MNHEY and CDR2 SVGAGI.

This clone was recorded once. The rearrangement links TRBV4-1 to TRBJ2-5; 10 bases line up with TRBD1. This CDR3 has 16 amino acids. V lost 1 base and J lost 0; bases outside the gene matches: 2. Germline V lookup: CDR1 MGHRA, CDR2 YSYEKL. DNA of the CDR3: TGCGCCAGCAGCCAAGGACAGGGGGCGAACCAAGAGACCCAGTACTTC. Translated, it gives CASSQGQGANQETQYF.

The chain is built from TRBV5-1 and TRBJ2-4; perhaps TRBD1 as D (6 bases). Germline loops: CDR1 SGHRS, CDR2 YFSETQ. The CDR3 spans 15 residues. V was pared by 4 bases and J by 6 bases, with 17 bases between. Written as DNA, the CDR3 is TGCGCCAGCAGCGTACCACAGGGATTAGGAAACATTCAGTACTTC. It yields the protein CASSVPQGLGNIQYF.

The chain employs TRBV27 and TRBJ2-1, with TRBD1 identical over 7 bases. The junction had 4 bases not matched to a gene; V was cut back by 7 bases and J by 4 bases. The CDR3 is made up of 13 amino acids. CDR1 and CDR2 (germline): MNHEY, SMNVEV (reference sequence). The CDR3 sequence is CASKDRSYNEQFF. Here the CDR3 DNA reads TGTGCCAGCAAGGACAGGTCTTACAATGAGCAGTTCTTC.

CDR3 protein: CASGSNYGYTF. In nucleotides, the CDR3 is TGTGCCAGCGGCAGTAACTATGGCTACACCTTC. The chain recombines TRBV11-2 with TRBJ1-2; D is unresolved. CDR1 SGHAT and CDR2 FQNNGV come from the germline V gene. The V end lost 8 bases, the J end lost 1 base, and 5 bases lay between the germline ends. The CDR3 has 11 residues.

V is TRBV5-5 and J is TRBJ2-7; D is unresolved. The V end lost 0 bases, the J end lost 3 bases, and 7 bases lay between the germline ends. Germline V CDR1 and CDR2: SGHKS, YYEKEE (reference sequence). The CDR3 covers 13 residues. The CDR3 region has the DNA TGTGCCAGCAGCTTGGAACGGTACTACGAGCAGTACGTC. Its protein is CASSLERYYEQYV.

The V and J genes are TRBV28 and TRBJ2-1, with TRBD2 matching 12 bases. The J segment lost 6 bases and the V segment lost 2 bases, leaving 5 bases of the junction unmatched. CDR1 and CDR2 from the germline V gene are MDHEN and SYDVKM. There are 16 residues in the CDR3. This CDR3 reads CASSLQLAGGFNEQFF. CDR3 bases: TGTGCCAGCAGTTTACAACTAGCGGGAGGATTCAATGAGCAGTTCTTC.

This chain connects TRBV4-1 to TRBJ2-7; the match to TRBD2 covers 11 bases. The J segment lost 6 bases and the V segment lost 2 bases, leaving 6 bases of the junction unmatched. CDR3 length: 15 amino acids. Germline V gene sequence: CDR1 MGHRA, CDR2 YSYEKL. The CDR3 protein is CASSQIAGGLSEQYF. The CDR3 nucleotides read TGCGCCAGCAGCCAAATAGCGGGAGGGCTTTCCGAGCAGTACTTC.

J is TRBJ1-2 and V is TRBV6-5; D remains ambiguous. CDR3 length: 12 amino acids. Per germline, CDR1 MNHEY and CDR2 SVGAGI. Between the trimmed V and J ends, which lost 5 bases and 4 bases, there was a span of 8 bases. For the CDR3, the DNA is TGTGCCAGCAGTACCTGGCCCTATGGCTACACCTTC. Translation gives CASSTWPYGYTF.

The chain combines TRBV5-3 with TRBJ2-3; 7 bases agree with TRBD1. TRBV5-3 is an open reading frame whose function is uncertain. After removal of 0 bases from V and 5 bases from J, the junction contained 12 bases not matched to a gene. The CDR3 loop spans 17 amino acids. CDR3 in amino acids: CARSLVSQRQGRDTQYF. The CDR3 DNA reads TGTGCCAGAAGCTTGGTTTCTCAAAGACAGGGAAGAGATACGCAGTATTTT.

J is TRBJ2-1 and V is TRBV3-1 (or the pseudogene TRBV3-2), with D tentatively TRBD1 (7 bases). CDR3 size: 15 residues. Germline assignment: CDR1 LGHDT and CDR2 YNNKEL (reference sequence). Trimming stripped 10 bases from V and 3 bases from J, with 19 bases between. This chain's CDR3 is CATENRGAGYNEQFF. CDR3 sequence (DNA): TGTGCCACCGAAAACAGGGGAGCGGGCTACAATGAGCAGTTCTTC.

DNA of the CDR3: TGTGCCAGCAGCGCCGATATCATAACAGGGTCGTACGAGCAGTACGTC. It codes for CASSADIITGSYEQYV. This chain connects TRBV7-8 to TRBJ2-7; a weak D match, TRBD1 (6 bases). V lost 5 bases and J 4 bases, leaving 21 bases between the germline ends. The germline V gene has CDR1 SGHVS and CDR2 FQNEAQ. The CDR3 extends over 16 amino acids.

The V gene is TRBV5-4, the J gene TRBJ2-3; 8 nucleotides match TRBD2. Unmatched junction bases numbered 14, after V lost 0 bases and J lost 8 bases. This CDR3 is built from 17 residues. Per germline, CDR1 SGHNT and CDR2 YYREEE (reference sequence). This CDR3 reads CASSLEVTSAMGVTQYF. The CDR3 coding sequence is TGTGCCAGCAGCTTGGAAGTGACTAGCGCGATGGGGGTTACGCAGTATTTT.

This chain links TRBV19 with TRBJ2-7; D is ambiguous. V lost 0 bases and J 2 bases, leaving 8 bases between the germline ends. The CDR3 covers 14 residues. Germline CDR1 is LNHDA and CDR2 is SQIVND (reference sequence). The CDR3 here is CASSIDPYAYEQYF. CDR3 in DNA: TGTGCCAGTAGTATAGACCCCTACGCCTACGAGCAGTACTTC. The full variable domain, with the rest looked up from reference TRBV19 and TRBJ2-7, is DGGITQSPKYLFRKEGQNVTLSCEQNLNHDAMYWYRQDPGQGLRLIYYSQIVNDFQKGDIAEGYSVSREKKESFPLTVTSAQKNPTAFYLCASSIDPYAYEQYFGPGTRLTVT.

This chain uses TRBV2 with TRBJ2-5; 7 nucleotides line up with TRBD2. This CDR3 spans 18 amino acids. Trimming cost V 5 bases and J 1 base; bases outside gene matches: 16. CDR1 and CDR2 (germline): SNHLY, FYNNEI. The CDR3 DNA sequence: TGTGCCAGCAGTTCTAGACTAGCCCAGAATTTAGTCCAAGAGACCCAGTACTTC. Protein product: CASSSRLAQNLVQETQYF.

This clone has only a few counts. The chain recombines TRBV27 with TRBJ2-3; D might be TRBD2 (7 bases). This CDR3 comprises 13 residues. Germline assignment: CDR1 MNHEY and CDR2 SMNVEV (reference sequence). With 5 bases removed from V and 5 bases from J, the gap between germline ends came to 11 bases. CDR3 nucleotides: TGTGCCAGCAGTCCCGGGGGGCGAGATACGCAGTATTTT. Translating gives CASSPGGRDTQYF.

The chain recombines TRBV11-2 with TRBJ2-7; TRBD2 matches at 7 bases. The V gene end was trimmed by 1 base and the J gene end by 2 bases; junction bases not matched to a gene: 17. This CDR3 has 19 amino acids. Looked up from germline, CDR1 is SGHAT and CDR2 is FQNNGV. CDR3 protein: CASSLVPGSSGRLAYEQYF. The CDR3 DNA is TGTGCCAGCAGCTTAGTGCCAGGTTCTAGCGGTAGACTGGCCTACGAGCAGTACTTC.

The V and J genes are TRBV7-2 and TRBJ2-3, with 7 positions matching TRBD2. V shed 5 bases, J shed 2 bases, and the junction held 10 bases outside the gene matches. The CDR3 extends over 16 amino acids. CDR1 is SGHTA and CDR2 is FQGNSA in the germline V gene. Here the CDR3 DNA reads TGTGCCAGCAGCCAACAGCCGGGAGGAAACACAGATACGCAGTATTTT. Amino acid sequence: CASSQQPGGNTDTQYF.

The rearrangement joins TRBV3-1 (or the pseudogene TRBV3-2) to TRBJ2-7, with 11 bases fitting TRBD2. Per the germline V gene, CDR1 is LGHDT and CDR2 is YNNKEL (reference sequence). Trimming took 0 bases from V and 2 from J; bases not matched to a gene: 15. The CDR3 is 20 amino acids. DNA for the CDR3: TGTGCCAGCAGCCAAGATATTAGCGGGAGGGTCCTTCCGTCCGCCTACGAGCAGTACTTC. This codes for CASSQDISGRVLPSAYEQYF.

V is TRBV25-1 and J is TRBJ2-1, with D possibly being TRBD2 (7 bases). The V gene lost 2 bases and the J gene lost 9 bases, with 20 bases spanning the gap. CDR1 and CDR2 (germline): MGHDK, SYGVNS. This CDR3 spans 16 amino acids. The CDR3, as DNA: TGTGCCAGCAGTGAAAGATGGGGGGGCGCTTACGTTGAGCAGTTCTTC. It yields the protein CASSERWGGAYVEQFF.

The genes are TRBV12-3 or TRBV12-4 and TRBJ2-7, with D tentatively TRBD2 (5 bases). The CDR3 covers 13 residues. V gave up 2 bases and J gave up 2 bases, with 7 bases separating them. The CDR3 here is CASSLSGTYEQYV. In DNA, the CDR3 is TGTGCCAGCAGTTTATCGGGGACCTACGAGCAGTACGTC.

V and J are TRBV11-2 and TRBJ1-3; D is unresolved. Germline V gene sequence: CDR1 SGHAT, CDR2 FQNNGV. The CDR3 has 14 residues. The V gene lost 7 bases and the J gene lost 3 bases, with 13 bases spanning the gap. The CDR3 is CASMKPRFGNTIYF. The CDR3 bases are TGTGCCAGCATGAAACCCAGATTTGGAAACACCATATATTTT.

Only one count was recorded for this clone. The chain carries TRBV19 and TRBJ1-1, with 7 bases matching TRBD1. CDR1 and CDR2 from the germline V gene are LNHDA and SQIVND (reference sequence). The CDR3 is made up of 13 amino acids. The J segment lost 7 bases and the V segment lost 6 bases, leaving 8 bases of the junction unmatched. CDR3 bases: TGTGCCAGTAGGGGGGACAGATTGGGTGAAGCTTTCTTT. Its translation: CASRGDRLGEAFF.

This clone was found a few times. For the CDR3, the DNA is TGTGCCAGCAGTGCAATAGTCGGGAAATATAGCAATCAGCCCCAGCATTTT. Translated, it gives CASSAIVGKYSNQPQHF. V gene TRBV2 combines with J gene TRBJ1-5, with D uncertain. V lost 4 bases to trimming and J lost 0 bases, with 16 bases between them. The CDR3 spans 17 residues. The germline V gene has CDR1 SNHLY and CDR2 FYNNEI.

In DNA form, the CDR3 reads TGTGCCAGCAGCACAACTGCGGGGCGACAGAGCCAAACCAAACTAGCCAAAAACATTCAGTACTTC. Amino acid sequence: CASSTTAGRQSQTKLAKNIQYF. This rearrangement joins TRBV21-1 to TRBJ2-4; the listed D gene, TRBD2, was not tested against the DNA. TRBV21-1 is a recognized pseudogene. The CDR3 runs to 22 residues.

This clone came up a few times. The rearrangement uses TRBV5-1 and TRBJ2-5; TRBD2 agrees at 7 bases. The ends lost 4 bases at V and 0 bases at J; junction bases unmatched: 3. Germline V gives CDR1 SGHRS, CDR2 YFSETQ. The CDR3 contains 14 residues. This CDR3 is CASSDGTNQETQYF. The DNA for the CDR3 is TGCGCCAGCAGCGACGGGACTAACCAAGAGACCCAGTACTTC.

The table lists this clone with a few counts. The V call is TRBV6-6, the J call TRBJ2-1, with 13 positions matching TRBD2. Germline loops: CDR1 MNHNY, CDR2 SVGAGI (reference sequence). The CDR3 is made up of 14 amino acids. The junction had 5 bases not matched to a gene; V was cut back by 6 bases and J by 9 bases. The CDR3 region has the DNA TGTGCCAGCAGAGGACTAGCGGGAGTGGGTGAGCAGTTCTTC. Its translation is CASRGLAGVGEQFF.

As concerns this clone: One end of the junction varies from germline; a read error may be responsible. V gene TRBV7-7 combines with J gene TRBJ2-1; D perhaps matches TRBD2 (5 bases). The CDR3 totals 16 residues. The V gene's germline CDR1 is SSHAT and CDR2 FNYEAQ (reference sequence). The CDR3 bases are TGTGCTAGCAGCTTAGACCCGGGGAGCTCCTACAATGAGCAGTTCTTC. It yields the protein CASSLDPGSSYNEQFF.